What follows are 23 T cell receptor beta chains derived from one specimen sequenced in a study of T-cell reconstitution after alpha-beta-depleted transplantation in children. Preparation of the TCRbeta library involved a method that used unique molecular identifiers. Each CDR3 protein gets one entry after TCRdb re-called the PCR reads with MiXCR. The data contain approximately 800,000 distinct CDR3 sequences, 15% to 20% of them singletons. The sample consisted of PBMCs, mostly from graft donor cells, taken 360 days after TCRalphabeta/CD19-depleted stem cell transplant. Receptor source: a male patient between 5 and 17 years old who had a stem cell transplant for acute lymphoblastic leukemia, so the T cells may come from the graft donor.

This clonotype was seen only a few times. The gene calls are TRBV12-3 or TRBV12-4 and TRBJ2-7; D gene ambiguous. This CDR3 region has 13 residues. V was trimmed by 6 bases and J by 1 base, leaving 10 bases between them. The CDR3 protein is CASRISTSYEQYF. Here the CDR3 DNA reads TGTGCCAGCAGAATTTCCACGTCCTACGAGCAGTACTTC.

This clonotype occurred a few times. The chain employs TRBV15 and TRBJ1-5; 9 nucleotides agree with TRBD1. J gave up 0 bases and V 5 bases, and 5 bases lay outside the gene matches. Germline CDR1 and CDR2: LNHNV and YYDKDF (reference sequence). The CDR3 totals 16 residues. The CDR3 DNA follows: TGTGCCACCAGCGGACAGGGGTCCTATAGCAATCAGCCCCAGCATTTT. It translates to CATSGQGSYSNQPQHF.

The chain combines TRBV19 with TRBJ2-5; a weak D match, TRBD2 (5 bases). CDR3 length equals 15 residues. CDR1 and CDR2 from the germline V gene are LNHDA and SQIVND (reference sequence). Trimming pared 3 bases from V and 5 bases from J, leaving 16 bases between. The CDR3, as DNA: TGTGCCAGTAGTATCGGGGAATCCGCAATTGAGACCCAGTACTTC. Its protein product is CASSIGESAIETQYF.

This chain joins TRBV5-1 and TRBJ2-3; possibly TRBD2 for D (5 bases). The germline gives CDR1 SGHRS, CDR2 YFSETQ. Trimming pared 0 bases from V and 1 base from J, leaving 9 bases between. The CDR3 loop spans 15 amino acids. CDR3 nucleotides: TGCGCCAGCAGCTTGGTCGGGGTACGCACAGATACGCAGTATTTT. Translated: CASSLVGVRTDTQYF.

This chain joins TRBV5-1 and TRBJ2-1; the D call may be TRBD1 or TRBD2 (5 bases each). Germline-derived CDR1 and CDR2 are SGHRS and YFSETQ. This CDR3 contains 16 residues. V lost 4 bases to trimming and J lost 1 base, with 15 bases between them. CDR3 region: CASSREGRASYNEQFF. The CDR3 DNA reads TGCGCCAGCAGCCGCGAGGGGAGAGCTTCCTACAATGAGCAGTTCTTC. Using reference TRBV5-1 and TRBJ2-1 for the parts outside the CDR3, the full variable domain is KAGVTQTPRYLIKTRGQQVTLSCSPISGHRSVSWYQQTPGQGLQFLFEYFSETQRNKGNFPGRFSGRQFSNSRSEMNVSTLELGDSALYLCASSREGRASYNEQFFGPGTRLTVL.

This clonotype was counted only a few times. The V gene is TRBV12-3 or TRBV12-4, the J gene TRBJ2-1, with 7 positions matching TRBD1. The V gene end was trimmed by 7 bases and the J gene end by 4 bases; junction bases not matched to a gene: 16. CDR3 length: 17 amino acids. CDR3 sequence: CASNLPPTGPLYNEQFF. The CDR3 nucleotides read TGTGCCAGCAACCTCCCCCCGACAGGGCCGTTGTACAATGAGCAGTTCTTC.

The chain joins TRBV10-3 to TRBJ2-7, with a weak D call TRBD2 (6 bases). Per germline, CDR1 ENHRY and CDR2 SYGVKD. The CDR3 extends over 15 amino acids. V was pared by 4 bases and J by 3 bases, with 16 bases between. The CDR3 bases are TGTGCCATCAGTGTTGGAGGGACCGCCGACTACGAGCAGTACTTC. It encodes CAISVGGTADYEQYF.

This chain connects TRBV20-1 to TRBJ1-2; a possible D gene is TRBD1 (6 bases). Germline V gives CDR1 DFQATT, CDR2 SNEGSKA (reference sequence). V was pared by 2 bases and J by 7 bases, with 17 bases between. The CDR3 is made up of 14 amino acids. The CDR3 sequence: CSARSTGMGAGYTF. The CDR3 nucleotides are TGCAGTGCTAGAAGCACAGGGATGGGGGCTGGCTACACCTTC.

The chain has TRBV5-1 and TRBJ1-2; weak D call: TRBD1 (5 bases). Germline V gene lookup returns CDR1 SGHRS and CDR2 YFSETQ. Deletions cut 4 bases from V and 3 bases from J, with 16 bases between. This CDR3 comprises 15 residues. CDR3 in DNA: TGCGCCAGCAGCCCGATTGAGACAGATTACTATGGCTACACCTTC. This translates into CASSPIETDYYGYTF. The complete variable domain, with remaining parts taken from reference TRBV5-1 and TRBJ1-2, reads KAGVTQTPRYLIKTRGQQVTLSCSPISGHRSVSWYQQTPGQGLQFLFEYFSETQRNKGNFPGRFSGRQFSNSRSEMNVSTLELGDSALYLCASSPIETDYYGYTFGSGTRLTVV.

The CDR3 region has the DNA TGTGCCAGCAGCCCCGACAGGTTCCCCTACGAGCAGTACTTC. Translating it yields CASSPDRFPYEQYF. The chain uses TRBV6-1 and TRBJ2-7; maybe TRBD1 (6 bases). V was pared by 6 bases and J by 2 bases, with 14 bases between. Germline V gene lookup returns CDR1 MNHNS and CDR2 SASEGT. This CDR3 has 14 amino acids.

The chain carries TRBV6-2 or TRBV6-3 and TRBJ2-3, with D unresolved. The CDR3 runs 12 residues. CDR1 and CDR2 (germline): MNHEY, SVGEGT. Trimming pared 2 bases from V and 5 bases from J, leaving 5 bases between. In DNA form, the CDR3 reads TGTGCCAGCAGTTACATTGAAGATACGCAGTATTTT. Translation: CASSYIEDTQYF.

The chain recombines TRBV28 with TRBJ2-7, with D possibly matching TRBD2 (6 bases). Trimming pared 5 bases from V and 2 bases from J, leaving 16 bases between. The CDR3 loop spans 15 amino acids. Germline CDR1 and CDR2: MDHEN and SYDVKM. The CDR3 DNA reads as TGTGCCAGCAGTAGTCCGGGACTTTGGACCTACGAGCAGTACTTC. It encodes CASSSPGLWTYEQYF.

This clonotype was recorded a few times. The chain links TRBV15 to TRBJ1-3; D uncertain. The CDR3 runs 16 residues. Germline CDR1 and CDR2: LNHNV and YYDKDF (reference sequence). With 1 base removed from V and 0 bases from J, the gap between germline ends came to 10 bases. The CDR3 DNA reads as TGTGCCACCAGCAGAGCAGAATGGGCCTCTGGAAACACCATATATTTT. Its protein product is CATSRAEWASGNTIYF.

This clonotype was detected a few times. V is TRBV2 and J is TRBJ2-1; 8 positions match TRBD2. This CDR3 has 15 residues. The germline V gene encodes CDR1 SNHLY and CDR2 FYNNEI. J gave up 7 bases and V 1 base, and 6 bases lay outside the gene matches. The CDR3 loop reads CASSEGLAGRNEQFF. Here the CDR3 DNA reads TGTGCCAGCAGTGAAGGGTTAGCGGGAAGGAATGAGCAGTTCTTC.

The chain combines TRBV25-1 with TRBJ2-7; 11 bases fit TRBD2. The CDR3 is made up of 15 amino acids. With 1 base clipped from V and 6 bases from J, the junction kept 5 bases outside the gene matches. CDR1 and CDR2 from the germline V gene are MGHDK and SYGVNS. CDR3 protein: CASSEWGSGRGEQYF. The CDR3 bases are TGTGCCAGCAGTGAATGGGGTAGCGGGAGGGGCGAGCAGTACTTC.

The DNA for the CDR3 is TGTGCCAGCAGCCAAGATCGGCCGGGACAGGGGGCCTACGAGCAGTACTTC. Its protein is CASSQDRPGQGAYEQYF. The genes are TRBV4-2 and TRBJ2-7, with 11 bases fitting TRBD1. Germline V gives CDR1 LGHNA, CDR2 YNFKEQ. The V gene end was trimmed by 0 bases and the J gene end by 2 bases; junction bases not matched to a gene: 6. The CDR3 loop spans 17 amino acids.

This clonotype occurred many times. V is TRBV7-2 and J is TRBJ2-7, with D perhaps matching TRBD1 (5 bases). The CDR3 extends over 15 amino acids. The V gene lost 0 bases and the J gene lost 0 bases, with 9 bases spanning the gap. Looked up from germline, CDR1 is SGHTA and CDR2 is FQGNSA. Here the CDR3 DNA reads TGTGCCAGCAGCTTAGCCCGAGACAGCTCCTACGAGCAGTACTTC. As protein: CASSLARDSSYEQYF.

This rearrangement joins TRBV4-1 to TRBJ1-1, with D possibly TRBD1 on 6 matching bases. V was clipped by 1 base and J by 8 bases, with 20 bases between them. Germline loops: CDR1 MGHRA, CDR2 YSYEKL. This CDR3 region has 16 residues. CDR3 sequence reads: CASSQAALRGGREAFF. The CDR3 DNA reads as TGCGCCAGCAGCCAAGCCGCCCTGAGAGGGGGTCGGGAAGCTTTCTTT.

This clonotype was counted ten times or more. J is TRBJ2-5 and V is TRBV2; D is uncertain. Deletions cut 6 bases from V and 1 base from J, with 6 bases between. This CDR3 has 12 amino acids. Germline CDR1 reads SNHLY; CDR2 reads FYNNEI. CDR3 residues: CASRPSQETQYF. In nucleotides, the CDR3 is TGTGCCAGCAGACCGTCCCAAGAGACCCAGTACTTC.

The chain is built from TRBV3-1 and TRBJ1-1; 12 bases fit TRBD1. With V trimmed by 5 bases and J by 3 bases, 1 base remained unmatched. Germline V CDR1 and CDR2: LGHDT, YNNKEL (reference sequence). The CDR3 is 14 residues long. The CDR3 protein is CASSGDRGHTEAFF. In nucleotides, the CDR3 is TGTGCCAGCAGCGGGGACAGGGGGCACACTGAAGCTTTCTTT.

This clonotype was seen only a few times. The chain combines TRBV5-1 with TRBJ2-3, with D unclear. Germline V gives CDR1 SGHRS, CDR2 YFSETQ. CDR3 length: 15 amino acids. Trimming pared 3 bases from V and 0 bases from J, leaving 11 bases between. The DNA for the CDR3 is TGCGCCAGCAGCTGGGTAGTGACAAGCACAGATACGCAGTATTTT. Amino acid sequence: CASSWVVTSTDTQYF.

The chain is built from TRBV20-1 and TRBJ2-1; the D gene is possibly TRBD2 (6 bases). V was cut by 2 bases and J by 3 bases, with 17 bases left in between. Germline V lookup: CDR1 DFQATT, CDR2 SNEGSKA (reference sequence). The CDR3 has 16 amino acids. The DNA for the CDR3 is TGCAGTGCTAGAAAGACGGGACTCCCACGCTACAATGAGCAGTTCTTC. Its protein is CSARKTGLPRYNEQFF.

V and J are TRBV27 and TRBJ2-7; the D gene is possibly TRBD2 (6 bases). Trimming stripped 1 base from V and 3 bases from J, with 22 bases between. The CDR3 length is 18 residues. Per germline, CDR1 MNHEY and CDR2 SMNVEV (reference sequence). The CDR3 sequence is CASSLFSPILRRDYEQYF. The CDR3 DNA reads TGTGCCAGCAGTTTATTTTCCCCGATACTCCGGAGGGACTACGAGCAGTACTTC.